What follows are 31 T cell receptor beta chains derived from one specimen sequenced in a study of CD8+ T cells in alopecia areata. Treatment reported: oral pan-JAK inhibitor, 5-10 mg twice daily. Following extraction, RNA underwent reverse transcription to cDNA, which served as the sequencing template. Clones were read by immunoSEQ multiplex PCR, and TCRdb kept only the in-frame ones, dropping some. Of 110,000 or so clones listed, 50% to 75% are singletons. The specimen was CD8+ T cells sorted from blood, collected at week 4, from a patient treated with tofacitinib. The receptor source for this set is a human donor with alopecia areata.

The chain carries TRBV7-9 and TRBJ1-2; D gene uncertain. The ends were cut back, 5 bases at V and 4 bases at J, with 17 bases in the middle. This CDR3 is built from 15 residues. CDR1 and CDR2 from the germline V gene are SEHNR and FQNEAQ (reference sequence). The CDR3 region has the DNA TGTGCCAGCAGCCCCGGGCCCATTTCGCCCTATGGCTACACCTTC. It yields the protein CASSPGPISPYGYTF.

This clone was observed a handful of times. This sequence joins TRBV15 and TRBJ1-6; D gene ambiguous. Trimming cost V 1 base and J 7 bases, with 2 bases left between them. CDR1 is LNHNV, CDR2 YYDKDF, per germline (reference sequence). The CDR3 covers 12 residues. As DNA, the CDR3 is TGTGCCACCAGCAGAGTAAATTCACCCCTCCACTTT. It is translated as CATSRVNSPLHF.

This chain links TRBV23-1 with TRBJ1-5; D is undetermined. TRBV23-1 is an ORF, and what it does is uncertain. The V gene lost 2 bases and the J gene lost 0 bases, with 8 bases spanning the gap. The CDR3 has 15 residues. This CDR3 reads CASSQTTTSNQPQHF. CDR3 DNA sequence: TGCGCCAGCAGTCAAACTACAACTAGCAATCAGCCCCAGCATTTT.

The V and J genes are TRBV6-5 and TRBJ2-7, with D perhaps TRBD1 or TRBD2 (5 bases each). Trimming left V 5 bases short and J 3 bases short, with 14 bases between. Germline V gene sequence: CDR1 MNHEY, CDR2 SVGAGI. The CDR3 extends over 14 amino acids. CDR3 protein: CASSQGVGSYEQYF. CDR3 DNA sequence: TGTGCCAGCAGTCAGGGAGTTGGTAGCTACGAGCAGTACTTC.

About this clone: Different DNA sequences within this sample yield the same CDR3. The chain links TRBV30 to TRBJ1-5; possibly TRBD1 for D (6 bases). V was trimmed by 0 bases and J by 4 bases, leaving 10 bases between them. Germline CDR1 is GTSNPN and CDR2 is SVGIG (reference sequence). There are 14 residues in the CDR3. The CDR3 is CAWSVGQGNQPQHF. CDR3 DNA sequence: TGTGCCTGGAGTGTAGGCCAGGGGAATCAGCCCCAGCATTTT.

The rearrangement joins TRBV29-1 to TRBJ2-1; TRBD1 matches at 7 bases. The germline CDR1 and CDR2 sequences are SQVTM and ANQGSEA. The V segment lost 3 bases and the J segment 5 bases; nucleotides outside the gene matches: 7. The CDR3 extends over 14 amino acids. The CDR3 sequence: CSVEGRGYDNEQFF. The CDR3 coding sequence is TGCAGCGTTGAGGGCAGGGGGTATGACAATGAGCAGTTCTTC.

The genes are TRBV6-5 and TRBJ2-5; D is tentatively TRBD1 or TRBD2 (5 bases each). V was trimmed by 7 bases and J by 5 bases, leaving 17 bases between them. Germline V gives CDR1 MNHEY, CDR2 SVGAGI. The CDR3 runs to 14 residues. CDR3 DNA: TGTGCCAGCACCTCCGAACCGGGGCCGGAGACCCAGTACTTC. This gives the protein CASTSEPGPETQYF.

The count of this clone is one. The genes are TRBV27 and TRBJ1-2; D is ambiguous. This CDR3 comprises 15 residues. Germline V gene lookup returns CDR1 MNHEY and CDR2 SMNVEV (reference sequence). With 4 bases removed from V and 2 bases from J, the gap between germline ends came to 14 bases. The CDR3 nucleotides are TGTGCCAGCAGTTACGGTCCATCGGAAAACTATGGCTACACCTTC. Translated, it gives CASSYGPSENYGYTF.

The chain employs TRBV4-3 and TRBJ2-1, with D perhaps assigned TRBD1 or TRBD2 (6 bases each). The germline V gene encodes CDR1 LGHNA and CDR2 YSLEER. This CDR3 region has 14 residues. V was clipped by 4 bases and J by 4 bases, with 11 bases between them. As DNA, the CDR3 is TGCGCCAGCAGCCGACGGGGGCCGTACAATGAGCAGTTCTTC. Translating gives CASSRRGPYNEQFF.

This clone was detected once. The genes are TRBV28 and TRBJ1-2; D not certain. The CDR3 is 11 residues long. V was clipped by 4 bases and J by 6 bases, with 6 bases between them. Germline assignment: CDR1 MDHEN and CDR2 SYDVKM. CDR3 coding DNA: TGTGCCAGCAGTTGGAGCGATGGCTACACCTTC. It codes for CASSWSDGYTF.

The chain couples TRBV18 to TRBJ2-1; no clear D gene. V lost 0 bases and J lost 5, with 8 bases in between. The CDR3 runs to 14 residues. The germline CDR1 and CDR2 sequences are KGHSH and LQKENI. CDR3 protein: CASSPPENDNEQFF. CDR3 coding DNA: TGTGCCAGCTCACCACCAGAAAATGACAATGAGCAGTTCTTC.

There are a few counts of this clone. The V call is TRBV18, the J call TRBJ2-4; D is unclear. CDR1 and CDR2 (germline): KGHSH, LQKENI. The V end was cut by 4 bases, the J end by 0 bases, with 10 bases between. This CDR3 has 15 residues. CDR3 coding DNA: TGTGCCAGCTCACTGGACGACTTAGCCAAAAACATTCAGTACTTC. As protein: CASSLDDLAKNIQYF.

This sequence joins TRBV5-1 and TRBJ1-1; 7 bases map to TRBD1. The CDR3 covers 14 residues. Unmatched junction bases numbered 11, after V lost 5 bases and J lost 7 bases. CDR1 is SGHRS, CDR2 YFSETQ, per germline. The CDR3 sequence: CASSSGTEYFEAFF. CDR3 nucleotide sequence: TGCGCCAGCAGTTCCGGGACAGAGTACTTTGAAGCTTTCTTT. The full variable domain, rest sourced from reference TRBV5-1 and TRBJ1-1, is KAGVTQTPRYLIKTRGQQVTLSCSPISGHRSVSWYQQTPGQGLQFLFEYFSETQRNKGNFPGRFSGRQFSNSRSEMNVSTLELGDSALYLCASSSGTEYFEAFFGQGTRLTVV.

The chain links TRBV5-1 to TRBJ2-3, with D unresolved. This CDR3 has 13 amino acids. The germline V gene encodes CDR1 SGHRS and CDR2 YFSETQ. The ends were cut back, 3 bases at V and 9 bases at J, with 14 bases in the middle. CDR3 coding DNA: TGCGCCAGCAGCTCCATTATGGGATGGACGCAGTATTTT. Residues: CASSSIMGWTQYF.

The V gene is TRBV9, the J gene TRBJ2-3, with D perhaps matching TRBD2 (6 bases). CDR1 SGDLS and CDR2 YYNGEE come from the germline V gene. The CDR3 runs to 18 residues. The V gene lost 0 bases and the J gene lost 3 bases, with 20 bases spanning the gap. The CDR3 spells CASSVVPLEGLGTDTQYF. The CDR3 DNA reads as TGTGCCAGCAGCGTAGTCCCCCTGGAGGGGTTGGGTACAGATACGCAGTATTTT.

V is TRBV19 and J is TRBJ1-1; the D gene is possibly TRBD1 (6 bases). The CDR3 loop spans 13 amino acids. Germline CDR1 is LNHDA and CDR2 is SQIVND (reference sequence). V was shortened by 5 bases and J by 4 bases, with 11 bases between the two germline ends. The CDR3, as DNA: TGTGCCAGTAGTCATACAGGGAGCACTGAAGCTTTCTTT. Residues: CASSHTGSTEAFF.

This chain links TRBV30 with TRBJ1-4, with a possible D match to TRBD1 (5 bases). Germline CDR1 and CDR2: GTSNPN and SVGIG (reference sequence). This CDR3 region has 11 residues. Between the trimmed V and J ends, which lost 5 bases and 13 bases, there was a span of 14 bases. Here the CDR3 DNA reads TGTGCCTGGGCCCCCGGGGGAGGACTGTTTTTT. Translation gives CAWAPGGGLFF.

V and J are TRBV30 and TRBJ2-7, with D unclear. V lost 1 base to trimming and J lost 2 bases, with 9 bases between them. Germline V CDR1 and CDR2: GTSNPN, SVGIG (reference sequence). The CDR3 loop spans 13 amino acids. The CDR3 coding sequence is TGTGCCTGGAGTGGTGGCAGTACCTACGAGCAGTACTTC. Translating it yields CAWSGGSTYEQYF.

This clone was counted only a few times. J is TRBJ2-2 and V is TRBV29-1; 8 nucleotides line up with TRBD1. Germline V lookup: CDR1 SQVTM, CDR2 ANQGSEA. The CDR3 contains 15 residues. With 2 bases clipped from V and 5 bases from J, the junction kept 7 bases outside the gene matches. The CDR3, as DNA: TGCAGCGTTGAAAAGCGGACAGGGCTGACCGGGGAGCTGTTTTTT. Translated, it gives CSVEKRTGLTGELFF.

This chain's CDR3 is CSAELPYEQYF. DNA of the CDR3: TGCAGTGCAGAGCTACCATACGAGCAGTACTTC. V usage is TRBV20-1 and J usage is TRBJ2-7; D is undetermined. V was clipped by 6 bases and J by 4 bases, with 10 bases between them. This CDR3 has 11 amino acids. Germline CDR1 is DFQATT and CDR2 is SNEGSKA (reference sequence).

The V and J genes are TRBV5-6 and TRBJ2-4; D is unresolved. The CDR3 is made up of 11 amino acids. Looked up from germline, CDR1 is SGHDT and CDR2 is YYEEEE. Deletions cut 2 bases from V and 15 bases from J, with 12 bases between. CDR3 sequence reads: CASSFGNRRYF. The CDR3 DNA is TGTGCCAGCAGCTTTGGAAACCGGAGGTACTTC.

The V and J genes are TRBV6-5 and TRBJ1-2; no firm D call. There are 13 residues in the CDR3. CDR1 and CDR2 from the germline V gene are MNHEY and SVGAGI. Trimming shortened V by 6 bases and J by 3 bases, and 11 bases separated the two germline ends. The CDR3 sequence is CASSESSDYGYTF. The CDR3 coding sequence is TGTGCCAGCAGCGAAAGCTCGGACTATGGCTACACCTTC.

This clone was recorded a few times. This chain links TRBV9 with TRBJ1-5, with D possibly TRBD1 on 6 matching bases. This CDR3 comprises 14 residues. Trimming stripped 0 bases from V and 2 bases from J, with 6 bases between. The germline CDR1 and CDR2 sequences are SGDLS and YYNGEE. As DNA, the CDR3 is TGTGCCAGCAGCGTAGGACAGGGCAATCAGCCCCAGCATTTT. Amino acids: CASSVGQGNQPQHF.

This rearrangement joins TRBV27 to TRBJ2-5, with 7 nucleotides matching TRBD1. CDR3 size: 16 residues. Germline-derived CDR1 and CDR2 are MNHEY and SMNVEV (reference sequence). V gave up 5 bases and J gave up 0 bases; unmatched junction bases: 9. The CDR3, as DNA: TGTGCCAGCAGTCCCACCGGGACAGCAGACCAAGAGACCCAGTACTTC. Protein: CASSPTGTADQETQYF.

This rearrangement joins TRBV4-1 to TRBJ2-1, with 10 positions matching TRBD2. The CDR3 runs to 15 residues. J was trimmed by 5 bases and V by 4 bases; bases with no gene match: 5. CDR1 and CDR2 (germline): MGHRA, YSYEKL. As DNA, the CDR3 is TGCGCCAGCAGCCCCGTCCTAGCGGGGGACAATGAGCAGTTCTTC. Translating it yields CASSPVLAGDNEQFF.

The rearrangement uses TRBV6-5 and TRBJ2-1; 9 bases map to TRBD1. CDR3 length: 15 residues. The germline gives CDR1 MNHEY, CDR2 SVGAGI. With V trimmed by 6 bases and J by 9 bases, 12 bases remained unmatched. This chain's CDR3 is CASSPRTGDLSEQFF. The DNA for the CDR3 is TGTGCCAGCAGCCCCCGGACAGGGGATCTTAGTGAGCAGTTCTTC.

The genes are TRBV7-9 and TRBJ2-6; D uncertain. The CDR3 runs 16 residues. Looked up from germline, CDR1 is SEHNR and CDR2 is FQNEAQ (reference sequence). Trimming left V 1 base short and J 0 bases short, with 7 bases between. The DNA for the CDR3 is TGTGCCAGCAGCTTAGGTGTTTACTCTGGGGCCAACGTCCTGACTTTC. Its protein product is CASSLGVYSGANVLTF.

This sequence joins TRBV30 and TRBJ1-1; perhaps TRBD1 as D (5 bases). Germline CDR1 reads GTSNPN; CDR2 reads SVGIG (reference sequence). Deletions cut 3 bases from V and 1 base from J, with 12 bases between. CDR3 size: 14 residues. CDR3 protein: CAWRQAGRNTEAFF. The CDR3, as DNA: TGTGCCTGGAGGCAGGCGGGACGGAACACTGAAGCTTTCTTT.

J is TRBJ2-7 and V is TRBV4-1; D is possibly TRBD2 (6 bases). This CDR3 has 14 amino acids. The germline V gene encodes CDR1 MGHRA and CDR2 YSYEKL. V was cut by 4 bases and J by 1 base, with 11 bases left in between. The CDR3 reads CASSLREISYEQYF. The CDR3 region has the DNA TGCGCCAGCAGCCTCCGGGAGATATCCTACGAGCAGTACTTC.

V is TRBV27 and J is TRBJ2-5; D may be TRBD2 (6 bases). Trimming shortened V by 4 bases and J by 1 base, and 7 bases separated the two germline ends. The CDR3 loop spans 13 amino acids. Per the germline V gene, CDR1 is MNHEY and CDR2 is SMNVEV (reference sequence). CDR3: CASSSGVQETQYF. The CDR3 DNA follows: TGTGCCAGCAGTTCGGGGGTCCAAGAGACCCAGTACTTC.

In this sample, this clone turned up a few times. The chain recombines TRBV29-1 with TRBJ1-2, with TRBD1 matching 12 bases. The germline V gene has CDR1 SQVTM and CDR2 ANQGSEA. The CDR3 totals 17 residues. J was trimmed by 3 bases and V by 6 bases; bases with no gene match: 14. For the CDR3, the DNA is TGCAGCGTCGCTATTGGGACAGGGGGCGCGTTGGACTATGGCTACACCTTC. It yields the protein CSVAIGTGGALDYGYTF.